The present entry profiles one TCR beta chain with its context. Germline CDR1 and CDR2: LGHDT and YNNKEL (reference sequence). Trimming left V 1 base short and J 11 bases short, with 12 bases between. CDR3 length: 14 residues. The source of the sample is a study of blood T cell repertoires in COVID-19. Assignments of participants to cohorts depended upon their own reported clinical history. Sequencing was performed with immunoSEQ multiplex PCR; in TCRdb, only in-frame clones are kept and a portion is missing. The repertoire includes 250,000 to 400,000 clones, roughly 86% of them detected once, and about 5.2% sits in the top ten.

The gene calls are TRBV3-1 (or the pseudogene TRBV3-2) and TRBJ1-6, with D perhaps matching TRBD1 (5 bases). Sequencing was performed on PBMCs or T cells enriched from blood (not recorded which). The TCR originated in a woman in her twenties or thirties who had recovered from COVID-19. The DNA for the CDR3 is TGTGCCAGCAGCCAAGTACAAGGGGAAGCACCCCTCCACTTT. Amino acid sequence: CASSQVQGEAPLHF.